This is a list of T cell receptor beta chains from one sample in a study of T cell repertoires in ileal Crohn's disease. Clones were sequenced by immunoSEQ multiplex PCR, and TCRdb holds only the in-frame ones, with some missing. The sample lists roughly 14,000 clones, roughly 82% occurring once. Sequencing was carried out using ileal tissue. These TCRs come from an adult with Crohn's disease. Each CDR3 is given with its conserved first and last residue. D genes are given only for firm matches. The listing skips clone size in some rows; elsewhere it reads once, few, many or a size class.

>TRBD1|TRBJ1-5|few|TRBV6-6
CASSFDGTDSNQPQHF
TGTGCCAGCAGTTTCGACGGGACAGATAGCAATCAGCCCCAGCATTTT
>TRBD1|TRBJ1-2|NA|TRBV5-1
CASRPGQGGDGYTF
TGCGCCAGTCGACCGGGACAGGGAGGGGATGGCTACACCTTC
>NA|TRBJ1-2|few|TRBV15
CATSSNSYGYTF
TGTGCCACCAGCAGTAATAGTTATGGCTACACCTTC
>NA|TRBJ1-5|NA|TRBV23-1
CASPRTQSRGWSNQPQHF
TGCGCCAGCCCCAGGACTCAATCGCGAGGTTGGAGCAATCAGCCCCAGCATTTT
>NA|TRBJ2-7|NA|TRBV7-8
CASSRGSEQYF
TGTGCCAGCAGCCGGGGGAGCGAGCAGTACTTC
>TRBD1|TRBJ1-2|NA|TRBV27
CASSSQGNRGYTF
TGTGCCAGCAGCTCACAGGGGAATCGGGGCTACACCTTC
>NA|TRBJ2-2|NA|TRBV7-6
CASSGRQDGELFF
TGTGCCAGCAGCGGGAGGCAAGACGGGGAGCTGTTTTTT
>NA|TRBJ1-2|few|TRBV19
CASSPWTVESYTF
TGTGCCAGTAGTCCCTGGACAGTAGAGAGCTACACCTTC
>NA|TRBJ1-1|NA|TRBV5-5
CASSSTPRERAFF
TGTGCCAGCAGCTCGACTCCCAGAGAAAGGGCTTTCTTT
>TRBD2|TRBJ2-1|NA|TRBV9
CASSDLLAGGRNEQFF
TGTGCCAGCAGCGACCTACTAGCGGGGGGGCGGAATGAGCAGTTCTTC
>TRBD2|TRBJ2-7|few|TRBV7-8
CASSPSRGLAVSYEQYF
TGTGCCAGCAGCCCCTCACGGGGACTAGCGGTATCCTACGAGCAGTACTTC
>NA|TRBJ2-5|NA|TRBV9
CASSSTPRARRETQYF
TGTGCCAGCAGCTCCACCCCTAGAGCCCGTAGGGAGACCCAGTACTTC
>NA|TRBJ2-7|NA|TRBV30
CAWMERDEQYF
TGTGCCTGGATGGAGAGAGACGAGCAGTACTTC
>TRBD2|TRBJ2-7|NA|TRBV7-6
CASSLARGEGEQYF
TGTGCCAGCAGCTTAGCTCGGGGGGAGGGCGAGCAGTACTTC
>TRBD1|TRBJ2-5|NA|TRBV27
CASSLGQGIETQYF
TGTGCCAGCAGTTTGGGACAGGGGATAGAGACCCAGTACTTC
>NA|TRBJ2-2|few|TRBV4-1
CASSQGGRSGTGELFF
TGCGCCAGCAGCCAAGGTGGAAGATCGGGTACCGGGGAGCTGTTTTTT
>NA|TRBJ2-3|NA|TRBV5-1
CASSLSGSSTDTQYF
TGCGCCAGCAGCTTGTCCGGTTCTAGCACAGATACGCAGTATTTT
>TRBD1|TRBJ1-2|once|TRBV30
CAWNDHGTVDGYTF
TGTGCCTGGAACGACCATGGGACAGTCGATGGCTACACCTTC
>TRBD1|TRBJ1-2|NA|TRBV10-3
CAITGTGGGYTF
TGTGCCATCACAGGGACAGGTGGTGGCTACACCTTC
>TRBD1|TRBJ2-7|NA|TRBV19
CASSFTGTGANEQYF
TGTGCCAGTAGTTTCACCGGGACAGGGGCAAACGAGCAGTACTTC
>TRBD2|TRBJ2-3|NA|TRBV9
CASSVGTSGRRTDTQYF
TGTGCCAGCAGCGTAGGTACTAGCGGGAGGAGGACAGATACGCAGTATTTT
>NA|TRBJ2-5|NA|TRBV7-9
CASSSRYGETQYF
TGTGCCAGCAGCTCACGCTATGGAGAGACCCAGTACTTC
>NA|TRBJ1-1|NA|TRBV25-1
CASSSFESRTEAFF
TGTGCCAGCAGTTCCTTCGAGTCGAGAACTGAAGCTTTCTTT
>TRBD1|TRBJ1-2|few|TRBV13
CASSRKGQGLFYGYTF
TGTGCCAGCAGCCGAAAAGGACAGGGGCTTTTCTATGGCTACACCTTC
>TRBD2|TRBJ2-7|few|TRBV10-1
CASSEGLAGVYEQYF
TGCGCCAGCAGTGAGGGGCTAGCGGGGGTCTACGAGCAGTACTTC